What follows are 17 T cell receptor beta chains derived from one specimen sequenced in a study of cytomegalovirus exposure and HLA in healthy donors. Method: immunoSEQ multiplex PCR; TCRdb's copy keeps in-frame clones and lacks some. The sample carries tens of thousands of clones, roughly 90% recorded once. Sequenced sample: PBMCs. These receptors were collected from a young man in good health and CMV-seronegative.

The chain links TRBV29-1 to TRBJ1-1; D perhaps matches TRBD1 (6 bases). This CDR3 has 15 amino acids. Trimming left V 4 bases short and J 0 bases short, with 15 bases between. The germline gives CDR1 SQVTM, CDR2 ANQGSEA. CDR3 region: CSVGAGDPMNTEAFF. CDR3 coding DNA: TGCAGCGTTGGGGCAGGGGACCCCATGAACACTGAAGCTTTCTTT.

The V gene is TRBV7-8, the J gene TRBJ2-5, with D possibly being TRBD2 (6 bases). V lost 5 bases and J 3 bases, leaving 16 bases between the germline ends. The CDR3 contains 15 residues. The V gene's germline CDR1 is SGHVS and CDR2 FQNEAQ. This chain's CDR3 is CASSPRRAREETQYF. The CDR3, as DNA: TGTGCCAGCAGCCCCAGGAGGGCTAGGGAAGAGACCCAGTACTTC.

CDR3 nucleotide sequence: TGTGCCAGCAGTGGGAGCGGGAGGGCCTTAGATACGCAGTATTTT. Protein product: CASSGSGRALDTQYF. The rearrangement links TRBV6-6 to TRBJ2-3; TRBD2 matches 10 bases. CDR3 length equals 15 residues. Germline V gives CDR1 MNHNY, CDR2 SVGAGI (reference sequence). The V gene end was trimmed by 5 bases and the J gene end by 5 bases; junction bases not matched to a gene: 7.

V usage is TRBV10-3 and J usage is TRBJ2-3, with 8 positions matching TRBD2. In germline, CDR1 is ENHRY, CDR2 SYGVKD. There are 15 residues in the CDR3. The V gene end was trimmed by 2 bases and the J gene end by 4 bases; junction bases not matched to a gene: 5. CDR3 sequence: CAISEQEAGADTQYF. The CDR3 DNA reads TGTGCCATCAGTGAGCAGGAAGCGGGGGCAGATACGCAGTATTTT.

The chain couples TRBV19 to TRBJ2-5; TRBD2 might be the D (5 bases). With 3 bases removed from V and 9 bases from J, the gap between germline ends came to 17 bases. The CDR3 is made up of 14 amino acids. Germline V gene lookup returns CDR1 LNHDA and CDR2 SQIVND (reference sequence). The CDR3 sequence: CASSMSGGPTAQYF. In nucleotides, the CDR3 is TGTGCCAGTAGTATGTCGGGCGGGCCCACCGCCCAGTACTTC.

The CDR3 nucleotides are TGTGCCAGCAGCTTTGGTAGCGGGGGAAAAGAGACCCAGTACTTC. It codes for CASSFGSGGKETQYF. The chain combines TRBV7-2 with TRBJ2-5; the match to TRBD2 covers 9 bases. Germline-derived CDR1 and CDR2 are SGHTA and FQGNSA. This CDR3 is 15 amino acids long. Trimming cost V 3 bases and J 3 bases; bases outside gene matches: 5. Together with reference TRBV7-2 and TRBJ2-5, the CDR3 gives the full variable domain: GAGVSQSPSNKVTEKGKDVELRCDPISGHTALYWYRQSLGQGLEFLIYFQGNSAPDKSGLPSDRFSAERTGGSVSTLTIQRTQQEDSAVYLCASSFGSGGKETQYFGPGTRLLVL.

CDR3 nucleotide sequence: TGTGCCAGCAGCTTGACACAGAACTCTGGGGCCAACGTCCTGACTTTC. This encodes CASSLTQNSGANVLTF. V usage is TRBV5-5 and J usage is TRBJ2-6; D ambiguous. Trimming shortened V by 1 base and J by 0 bases, and 8 bases separated the two germline ends. Germline lookup yields CDR1 SGHKS and CDR2 YYEKEE (reference sequence). This CDR3 is 16 amino acids long.

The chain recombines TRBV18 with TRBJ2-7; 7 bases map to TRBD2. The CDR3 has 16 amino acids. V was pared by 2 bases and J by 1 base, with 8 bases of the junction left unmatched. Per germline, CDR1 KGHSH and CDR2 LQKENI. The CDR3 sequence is CASSPMTGTISYEQYF. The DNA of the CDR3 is TGTGCCAGCTCACCAATGACCGGGACTATATCCTACGAGCAGTACTTC.

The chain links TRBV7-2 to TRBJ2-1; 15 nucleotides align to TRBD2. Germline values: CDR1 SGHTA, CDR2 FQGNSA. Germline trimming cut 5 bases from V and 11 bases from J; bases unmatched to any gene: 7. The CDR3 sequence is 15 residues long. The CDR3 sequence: CASSPEGLAGGKQFF. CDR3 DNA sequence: TGTGCCAGCAGCCCCGAGGGACTAGCGGGGGGCAAGCAGTTCTTC.

The DNA of the CDR3 is TGCGCCAGCAGCCGGGACAGGGCTTCGAGCTCTGGGGCCAACGTCCTGACTTTC. Residues: CASSRDRASSSGANVLTF. The J gene is TRBJ2-6, the V gene TRBV5-1; TRBD1 aligns across 9 bases. The CDR3 has 18 residues. The junction had 8 bases not matched to a gene; V was cut back by 4 bases and J by 0 bases. CDR1 and CDR2 from the germline V gene are SGHRS and YFSETQ.

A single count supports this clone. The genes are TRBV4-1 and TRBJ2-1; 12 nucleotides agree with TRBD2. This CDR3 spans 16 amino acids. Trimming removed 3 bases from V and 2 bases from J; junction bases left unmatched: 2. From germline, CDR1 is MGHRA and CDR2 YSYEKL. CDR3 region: CASSHRTSGAYNEQFF. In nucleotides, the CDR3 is TGCGCCAGCAGCCACAGGACTAGCGGGGCCTACAATGAGCAGTTCTTC.

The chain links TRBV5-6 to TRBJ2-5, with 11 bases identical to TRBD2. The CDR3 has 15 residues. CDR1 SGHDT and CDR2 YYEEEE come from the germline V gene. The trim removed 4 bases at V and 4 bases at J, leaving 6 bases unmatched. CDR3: CASSLRLAGRETQYF. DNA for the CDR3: TGTGCCAGCAGCCTTAGACTAGCGGGACGAGAGACCCAGTACTTC.

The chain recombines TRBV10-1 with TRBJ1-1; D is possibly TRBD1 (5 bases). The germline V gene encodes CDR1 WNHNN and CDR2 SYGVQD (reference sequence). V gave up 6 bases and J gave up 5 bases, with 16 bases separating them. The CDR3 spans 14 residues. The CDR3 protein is CASRPSLGGTEAFF. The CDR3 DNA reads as TGCGCCAGCAGGCCAAGCCTGGGGGGGACTGAAGCTTTCTTT.

CDR3 residues: CASSLGGTQETQYF. The CDR3 DNA reads as TGCGCCAGCAGCTTGGGCGGGACCCAAGAGACCCAGTACTTC. The J gene is TRBJ2-5, the V gene TRBV5-1; a possible D gene is TRBD2 (6 bases). The germline V and J ends were trimmed by 0 bases and 1 base, with 7 bases remaining between them. CDR1 and CDR2 (germline): SGHRS, YFSETQ. This CDR3 region has 14 residues. The whole variable domain, remainder taken from reference TRBV5-1 and TRBJ2-5, is KAGVTQTPRYLIKTRGQQVTLSCSPISGHRSVSWYQQTPGQGLQFLFEYFSETQRNKGNFPGRFSGRQFSNSRSEMNVSTLELGDSALYLCASSLGGTQETQYFGPGTRLLVL.

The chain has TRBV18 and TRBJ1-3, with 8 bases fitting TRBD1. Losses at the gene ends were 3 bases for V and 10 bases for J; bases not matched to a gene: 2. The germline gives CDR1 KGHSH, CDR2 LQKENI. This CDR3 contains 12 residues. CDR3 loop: CASSPDRETIYF. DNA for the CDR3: TGTGCCAGCTCACCGGACAGGGAGACCATATATTTT.

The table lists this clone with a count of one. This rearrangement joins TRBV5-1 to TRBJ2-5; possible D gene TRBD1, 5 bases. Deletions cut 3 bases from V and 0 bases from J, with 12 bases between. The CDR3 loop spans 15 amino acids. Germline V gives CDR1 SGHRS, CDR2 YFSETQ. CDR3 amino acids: CASSYRQPDQETQYF. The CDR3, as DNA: TGCGCCAGCAGCTACCGACAGCCCGACCAAGAGACCCAGTACTTC.

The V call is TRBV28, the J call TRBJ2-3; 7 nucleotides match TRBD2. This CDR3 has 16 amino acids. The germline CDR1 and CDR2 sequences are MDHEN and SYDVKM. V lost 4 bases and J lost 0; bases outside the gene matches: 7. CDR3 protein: CASSSSSGESTDTQYF. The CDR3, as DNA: TGTGCCAGCAGTTCCTCTAGCGGAGAAAGCACAGATACGCAGTATTTT.